This T cell receptor beta chain was sequenced during a study of blood T cell repertoires in COVID-19. For the study at large: COVID-19 samples, acute and convalescent, were from the United States, Italy and Spain. PBMCs, B-cell-depleted T cells, or T cells were the source of the cDNA or gDNA that made up the material.

Profiled with immunoSEQ multiplex PCR; TCRdb holds only in-frame clones, not every one. This repertoire shows about 480,000 clones, 89% found once; its top ten account for 0.8% to 0.9%. The V gene lost 6 bases and the J gene lost 2 bases, with 15 bases spanning the gap. The CDR3 spans 16 residues. Germline V gene lookup returns CDR1 KGHDR and CDR2 SFDVKD. Seattle-derived patients entered the study during active infection and were followed longitudinally. This sequence originates from a man aged 18 to 30 with COVID-19, enrolled during active disease. Sequences were obtained from peripheral blood. The genes are TRBV24-1 and TRBJ2-2; tentatively, D is TRBD1 (5 bases). CDR3 region: CATSRARQSNTGELFF. The CDR3 nucleotides are TGTGCCACCAGTCGAGCCCGACAGAGTAACACCGGGGAGCTGTTTTTT.